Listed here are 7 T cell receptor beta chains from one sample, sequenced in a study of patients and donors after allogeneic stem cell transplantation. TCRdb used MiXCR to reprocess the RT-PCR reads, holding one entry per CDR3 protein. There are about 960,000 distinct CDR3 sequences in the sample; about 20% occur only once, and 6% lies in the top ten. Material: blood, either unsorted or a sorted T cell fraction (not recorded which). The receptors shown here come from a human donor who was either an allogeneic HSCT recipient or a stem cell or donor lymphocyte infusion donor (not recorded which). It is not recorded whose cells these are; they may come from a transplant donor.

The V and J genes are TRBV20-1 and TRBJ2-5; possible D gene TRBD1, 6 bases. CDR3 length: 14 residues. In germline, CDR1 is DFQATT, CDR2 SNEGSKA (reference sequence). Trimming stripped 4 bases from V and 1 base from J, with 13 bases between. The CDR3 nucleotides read TGCAGTGCTACGGACAGAACTCTCCAAGAGACCCAGTACTTC. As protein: CSATDRTLQETQYF.

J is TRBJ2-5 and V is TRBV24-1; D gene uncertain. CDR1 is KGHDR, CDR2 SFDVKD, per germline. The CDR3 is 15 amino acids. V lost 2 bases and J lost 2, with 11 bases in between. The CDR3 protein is CATSDSRQAQETQYF. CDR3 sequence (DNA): TGTGCCACCAGTGATTCCCGGCAGGCTCAAGAGACCCAGTACTTC.

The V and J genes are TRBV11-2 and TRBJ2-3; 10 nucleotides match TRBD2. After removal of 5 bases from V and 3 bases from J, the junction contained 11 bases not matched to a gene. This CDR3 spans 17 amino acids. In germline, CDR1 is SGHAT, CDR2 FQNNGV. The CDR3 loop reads CASSAPVTSGETDTQYF. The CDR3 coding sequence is TGTGCCAGCAGCGCACCCGTCACTAGCGGGGAGACAGATACGCAGTATTTT. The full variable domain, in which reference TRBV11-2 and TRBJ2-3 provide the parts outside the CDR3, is EAGVAQSPRYKIIEKRQSVAFWCNPISGHATLYWYQQILGQGPKLLIQFQNNGVVDDSQLPKDRFSAERLKGVDSTLKIQPAKLEDSAVYLCASSAPVTSGETDTQYFGPGTRLTVL.

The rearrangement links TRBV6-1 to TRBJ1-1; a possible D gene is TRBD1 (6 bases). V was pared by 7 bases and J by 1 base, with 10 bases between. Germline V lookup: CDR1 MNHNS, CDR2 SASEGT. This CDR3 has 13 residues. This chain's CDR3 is CASTRQANTEAFF. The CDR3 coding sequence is TGTGCCAGCACCCGACAGGCGAACACTGAAGCTTTCTTT.

CDR3 DNA: TGTGCCAGCAGTTACTCAACTAGCGGAGCCGGGGAGCTGTTTTTT. It yields the protein CASSYSTSGAGELFF. The chain uses TRBV6-5 and TRBJ2-2; the match to TRBD2 covers 8 bases. The length of the CDR3 is 15 residues. In germline, CDR1 is MNHEY, CDR2 SVGAGI. J gave up 6 bases and V 0 bases, and 3 bases lay outside the gene matches.

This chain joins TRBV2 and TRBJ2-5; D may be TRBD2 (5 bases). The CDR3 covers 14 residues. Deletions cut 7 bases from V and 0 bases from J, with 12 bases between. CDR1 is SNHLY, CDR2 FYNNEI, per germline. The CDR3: CASITGKYQETQYF. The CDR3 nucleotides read TGTGCCAGCATTACGGGGAAGTACCAAGAGACCCAGTACTTC.

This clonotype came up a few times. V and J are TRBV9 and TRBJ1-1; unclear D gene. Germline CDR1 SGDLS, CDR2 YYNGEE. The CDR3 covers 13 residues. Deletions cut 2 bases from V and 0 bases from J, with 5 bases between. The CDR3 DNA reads TGTGCCAGCAGCGTGAGCTTGAACACTGAAGCTTTCTTT. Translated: CASSVSLNTEAFF.